These 23 T cell receptor beta chains came from one sample sequenced in a study of cytomegalovirus exposure and HLA in healthy donors. Method: immunoSEQ multiplex PCR; TCRdb's copy keeps in-frame clones and lacks some. The sample includes some 170,000 clones, 75% to 90% seen only once; the top ten take around 2.4%. The specimen sequenced was PBMCs. Receptor source: a woman aged 18-29 years in good health and CMV-seronegative.

The chain is built from TRBV14 and TRBJ1-4; no reliable D call. CDR1 is SGHDN and CDR2 is FVKESK in the germline V gene. Trimming removed 0 bases from V and 0 bases from J, with 8 bases in between. CDR3 length: 16 residues. CDR3 loop: CASSQEIYTTNEKLFF. For the CDR3, the DNA is TGTGCCAGCAGCCAAGAAATTTATACAACTAATGAAAAACTGTTTTTT.

This chain's CDR3 is CASSSPGLVSRYEQYF. In nucleotides, the CDR3 is TGTGCCAGCAGCTCCCCCGGACTAGTTTCCCGATACGAGCAGTACTTC. V usage is TRBV7-2 and J usage is TRBJ2-7; the match to TRBD2 covers 7 bases. The junction had 13 bases not matched to a gene; V was cut back by 4 bases and J by 4 bases. Germline lookup yields CDR1 SGHTA and CDR2 FQGNSA. This CDR3 contains 16 residues.

The V gene is TRBV7-2, the J gene TRBJ1-1; D is uncertain. The CDR3 loop spans 13 amino acids. Germline values: CDR1 SGHTA, CDR2 FQGNSA. Trimming took off 2 bases at V and 5 bases at J, with 9 bases between the two ends. The CDR3 here is CASSLYGRTEAFF. The CDR3, as DNA: TGTGCCAGCAGCTTATATGGCAGAACTGAAGCTTTCTTT.

The genes are TRBV29-1 and TRBJ1-2; D remains ambiguous. CDR1 SQVTM and CDR2 ANQGSEA come from the germline V gene. This CDR3 is 11 amino acids long. V gave up 4 bases and J gave up 4 bases, with 7 bases separating them. The CDR3 bases are TGCAGCGTTGTGAGGAGCTATGGCTACACCTTC. It is translated as CSVVRSYGYTF.

V and J are TRBV4-3 and TRBJ1-2; 7 nucleotides match TRBD1. Germline assignment: CDR1 LGHNA and CDR2 YSLEER. After removal of 4 bases from V and 8 bases from J, the junction contained 7 bases not matched to a gene. This CDR3 is 13 amino acids long. CDR3 region: CASSRDSVGGYTF. In DNA, the CDR3 is TGCGCCAGCAGCCGGGACAGCGTTGGGGGCTACACCTTC.

A single count supports this clone. The chain uses TRBV29-1 and TRBJ2-1; D is perhaps TRBD2 (5 bases). V was cut by 5 bases and J by 9 bases, with 14 bases left in between. There are 12 residues in the CDR3. From germline, CDR1 is SQVTM and CDR2 ANQGSEA. CDR3 in amino acids: CSVPGIWGEQFF. The CDR3 coding sequence is TGCAGCGTTCCGGGGATTTGGGGTGAGCAGTTCTTC.

The chain carries TRBV4-1 and TRBJ1-2; D remains ambiguous. Trimming cost V 0 bases and J 6 bases, with 8 bases left between them. Germline values: CDR1 MGHRA, CDR2 YSYEKL. The CDR3 is 13 amino acids. In DNA form, the CDR3 reads TGCGCCAGCAGCCAAGATCCCGGGGATGGCTACACCTTC. Its protein is CASSQDPGDGYTF.

This chain joins TRBV11-2 and TRBJ2-7; 9 bases are shared with TRBD1. V trimming: 3 bases; J trimming: 2 bases; junction bases outside the gene matches: 11. CDR1 SGHAT and CDR2 FQNNGV come from the germline V gene. This CDR3 is 17 amino acids long. The CDR3 reads CASSFGPGQGITYEQYF. In DNA form, the CDR3 reads TGTGCCAGCAGCTTTGGACCGGGACAGGGCATAACCTACGAGCAGTACTTC.

Worth noting for this clone: At one end the junction does not follow the germline gene, possibly because of a read error. The J gene is TRBJ1-1, the V gene TRBV18, with TRBD1 identical over 9 bases. Per germline, CDR1 KGHSH and CDR2 LQKENI. The CDR3 consists of 14 residues. The CDR3 region has the DNA TGTGCCAGCTCACTTGGGACAGGGAACGCTGAAGCTTTCTTT. Translated, it gives CASSLGTGNAEAFF.

The chain combines TRBV4-1 with TRBJ2-1, with 8 bases that match TRBD2. Losses at the gene ends were 4 bases for V and 10 bases for J; bases not matched to a gene: 18. CDR3 length: 17 amino acids. Germline CDR1 is MGHRA and CDR2 is YSYEKL. Written as DNA, the CDR3 is TGCGCCAGCAGCCGGCTACAGACAGCGGGAGTGGGCAAAGAGCAGTTCTTC. Translation: CASSRLQTAGVGKEQFF.

The genes are TRBV7-9 and TRBJ2-1, with a tentative D call TRBD2 (5 bases). From germline, CDR1 is SEHNR and CDR2 FQNEAQ (reference sequence). Trimming removed 4 bases at V and 7 bases at J, with 11 bases between. The length of the CDR3 is 13 residues. The chain's CDR3 is CASSSPRRNEQFF. The CDR3 DNA follows: TGTGCCAGCAGCTCCCCTAGGAGGAATGAGCAGTTCTTC.

V usage is TRBV15 and J usage is TRBJ2-3, with 13 bases identical to TRBD2. In germline, CDR1 is LNHNV, CDR2 YYDKDF (reference sequence). V trimming: 6 bases; J trimming: 0 bases; junction bases outside the gene matches: 6. The CDR3 loop spans 17 amino acids. The CDR3 region is CATSRTSGSRSTDTQYF. CDR3 nucleotides: TGTGCCACCAGTAGGACTAGCGGGAGTCGTAGCACAGATACGCAGTATTTT.

This clone was observed a few times. The gene calls are TRBV6-5 and TRBJ2-4; weak D call: TRBD2 (5 bases). The CDR3 is 16 residues long. The germline V gene has CDR1 MNHEY and CDR2 SVGAGI. The V and J ends lost 2 bases and 0 bases respectively, with 11 bases between them. In nucleotides, the CDR3 is TGTGCCAGCAGTTACGGCCAGCGGCTAGCCAAAAACATTCAGTACTTC. It yields the protein CASSYGQRLAKNIQYF.

This chain joins TRBV5-1 and TRBJ2-1; a possible D gene is TRBD1 (5 bases). V was trimmed by 3 bases and J by 0 bases, leaving 10 bases between them. This CDR3 spans 15 amino acids. Germline loops: CDR1 SGHRS, CDR2 YFSETQ. This chain's CDR3 is CASSSDRSSYNEQFF. CDR3 coding DNA: TGCGCCAGCAGCTCTGACAGAAGCTCCTACAATGAGCAGTTCTTC.

J is TRBJ2-2 and V is TRBV5-1; D perhaps matches TRBD2 (5 bases). V was clipped by 5 bases and J by 3 bases, with 11 bases between them. The CDR3 is 14 residues long. Germline assignment: CDR1 SGHRS and CDR2 YFSETQ. This CDR3 is CASRRPEDTGELFF. CDR3 sequence (DNA): TGCGCCAGCAGAAGGCCGGAGGACACCGGGGAGCTGTTTTTT.

The V gene is TRBV4-3, the J gene TRBJ1-4; 11 bases are shared with TRBD1. CDR3 length: 16 residues. In germline, CDR1 is LGHNA, CDR2 YSLEER. Trimming took 0 bases from V and 12 from J; bases not matched to a gene: 9. This CDR3 is CASSQDLGTGGEELFF. Here the CDR3 DNA reads TGCGCCAGCAGCCAAGATCTCGGGACAGGGGGGGAAGAACTGTTTTTT.

CDR3 sequence (DNA): TGCGCCAGCAGCTTGGCCGGGACTAGCGGGAGCCCTCCTACCAATGAGCAGTTCTTC. Protein: CASSLAGTSGSPPTNEQFF. The V call is TRBV5-1, the J call TRBJ2-1, with 14 bases fitting TRBD2. V lost 0 bases, J lost 6 bases, and 11 bases stayed unmatched. Per the germline V gene, CDR1 is SGHRS and CDR2 is YFSETQ. The CDR3 has 19 residues.

CDR3 sequence reads: CASRATSGAYNEQFF. The DNA of the CDR3 is TGTGCCAGCAGGGCGACTAGCGGGGCCTACAATGAGCAGTTCTTC. This chain uses TRBV2 with TRBJ2-1; 11 bases match TRBD2. The germline V gene has CDR1 SNHLY and CDR2 FYNNEI. The V and J ends lost 6 bases and 2 bases, in that order; junction bases with no gene match: 3. The CDR3 sequence is 15 residues long.

J is TRBJ2-1 and V is TRBV11-3; weak D call: TRBD1 (6 bases). Germline loops: CDR1 SGHNT, CDR2 YENEEA. The length of the CDR3 is 14 residues. The V end lost 5 bases, the J end lost 5 bases, and 13 bases lay between the germline ends. The CDR3 coding sequence is TGTGCCAGCAGCCCGCCGGGACATAACAATGAGCAGTTCTTC. Encoded protein: CASSPPGHNNEQFF.

The V gene is TRBV19, the J gene TRBJ2-5; TRBD1 matches at 7 bases. Germline CDR1 reads LNHDA; CDR2 reads SQIVND (reference sequence). This CDR3 region has 14 residues. V trimming: 8 bases; J trimming: 2 bases; junction bases outside the gene matches: 8. CDR3: CASANDRVQETQYF. CDR3 DNA: TGTGCCAGTGCAAATGACAGGGTACAAGAGACCCAGTACTTC.

This clone was found once. J is TRBJ2-1 and V is TRBV6-1, with 8 bases matching TRBD2. Germline-derived CDR1 and CDR2 are MNHNS and SASEGT. CDR3 length: 16 amino acids. V lost 4 bases, J lost 4 bases, and 9 bases stayed unmatched. Here the CDR3 DNA reads TGTGCCAGCAGTGCACCGATAGCGGGACTATACAATGAGCAGTTCTTC. As protein: CASSAPIAGLYNEQFF.

The chain joins TRBV14 to TRBJ1-2; TRBD1 is a possible D gene (6 bases). The CDR3 consists of 13 residues. CDR1 SGHDN and CDR2 FVKESK come from the germline V gene. The germline V and J ends were trimmed by 2 bases and 7 bases, with 11 bases remaining between them. CDR3 sequence reads: CASSQFRGAGYTF. CDR3 bases: TGTGCCAGCAGCCAATTTCGGGGGGCTGGCTACACCTTC.

This clone came up many times. The V and J genes are TRBV27 and TRBJ2-4; D might be TRBD2 (5 bases). Germline CDR1 is MNHEY and CDR2 is SMNVEV (reference sequence). The CDR3 runs 14 residues. The germline V and J ends were trimmed by 3 bases and 8 bases, with 14 bases remaining between them. Written as DNA, the CDR3 is TGTGCCAGCAGTTTTCTTGTCTCCGGGGACATTCAGTACTTC. Amino acid sequence: CASSFLVSGDIQYF.